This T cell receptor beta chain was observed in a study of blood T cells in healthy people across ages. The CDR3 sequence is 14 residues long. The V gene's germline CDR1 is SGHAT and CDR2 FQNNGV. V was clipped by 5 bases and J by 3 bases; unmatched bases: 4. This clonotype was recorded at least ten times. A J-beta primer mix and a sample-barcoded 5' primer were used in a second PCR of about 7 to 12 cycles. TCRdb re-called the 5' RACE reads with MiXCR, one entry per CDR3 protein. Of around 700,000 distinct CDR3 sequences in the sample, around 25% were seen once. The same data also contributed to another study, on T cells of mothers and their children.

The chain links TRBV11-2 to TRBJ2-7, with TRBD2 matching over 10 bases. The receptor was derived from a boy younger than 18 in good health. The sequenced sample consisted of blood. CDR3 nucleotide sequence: TGTGCCAGCAGCCCTAGCGGGGGCAACTACGAGCAGTACTTC. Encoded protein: CASSPSGGNYEQYF.